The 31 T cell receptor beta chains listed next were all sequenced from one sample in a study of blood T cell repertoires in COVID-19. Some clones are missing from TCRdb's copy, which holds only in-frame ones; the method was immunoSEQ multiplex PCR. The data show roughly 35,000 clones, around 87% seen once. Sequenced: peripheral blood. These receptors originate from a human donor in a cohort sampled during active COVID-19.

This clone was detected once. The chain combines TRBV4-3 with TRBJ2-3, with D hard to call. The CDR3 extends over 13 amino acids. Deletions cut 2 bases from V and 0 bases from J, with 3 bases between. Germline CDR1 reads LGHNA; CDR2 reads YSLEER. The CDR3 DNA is TGCGCCAGCAGCCAAACTAGCACAGATACGCAGTATTTT. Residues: CASSQTSTDTQYF.

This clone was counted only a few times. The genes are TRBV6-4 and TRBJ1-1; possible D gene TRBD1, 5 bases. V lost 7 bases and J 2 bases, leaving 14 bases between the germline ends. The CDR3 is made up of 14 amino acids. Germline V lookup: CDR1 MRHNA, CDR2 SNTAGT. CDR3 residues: CASKSDSHNTEAFF. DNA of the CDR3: TGTGCCAGCAAATCCGACAGCCATAACACTGAAGCTTTCTTT.

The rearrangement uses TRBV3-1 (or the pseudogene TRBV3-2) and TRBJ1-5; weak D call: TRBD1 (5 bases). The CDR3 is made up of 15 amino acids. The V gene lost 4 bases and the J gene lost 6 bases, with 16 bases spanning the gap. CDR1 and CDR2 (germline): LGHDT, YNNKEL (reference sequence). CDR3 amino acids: CASSLGRALGQPQHF. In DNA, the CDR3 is TGTGCCAGCAGCCTGGGCAGGGCCTTGGGTCAGCCCCAGCATTTT.

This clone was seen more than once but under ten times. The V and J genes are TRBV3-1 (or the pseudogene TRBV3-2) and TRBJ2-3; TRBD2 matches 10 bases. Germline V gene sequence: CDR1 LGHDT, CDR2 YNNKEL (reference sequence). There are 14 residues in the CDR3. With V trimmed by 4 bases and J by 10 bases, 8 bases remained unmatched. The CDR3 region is CASSRGLAELSQYF. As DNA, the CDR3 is TGTGCCAGCAGCCGAGGACTAGCGGAGTTATCGCAGTATTTT.

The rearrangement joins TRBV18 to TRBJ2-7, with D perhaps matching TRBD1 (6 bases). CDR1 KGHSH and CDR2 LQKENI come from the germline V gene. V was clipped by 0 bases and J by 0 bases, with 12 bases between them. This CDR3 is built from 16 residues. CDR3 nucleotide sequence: TGTGCCAGCTCACCACCCGGACAGATAGACTCCTACGAGCAGTACTTC. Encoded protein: CASSPPGQIDSYEQYF. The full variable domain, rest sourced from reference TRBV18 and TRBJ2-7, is NAGVMQNPRHLVRRRGQEARLRCSPMKGHSHVYWYRQLPEEGLKFMVYLQKENIIDESGMPKERFSAEFPKEGPSILRIQQVVRGDSAAYFCASSPPGQIDSYEQYFGPGTRLTVT.

CDR3 loop: CASTVRQGMVQPQHF. CDR3 nucleotides: TGTGCCAGCACCGTTCGACAGGGGATGGTTCAGCCCCAGCATTTT. The genes are TRBV28 and TRBJ1-5; 8 bases are shared with TRBD1. The CDR3 loop spans 15 amino acids. Per germline, CDR1 MDHEN and CDR2 SYDVKM. V lost 7 bases to trimming and J lost 6 bases; unmatched junction nucleotides: 11.

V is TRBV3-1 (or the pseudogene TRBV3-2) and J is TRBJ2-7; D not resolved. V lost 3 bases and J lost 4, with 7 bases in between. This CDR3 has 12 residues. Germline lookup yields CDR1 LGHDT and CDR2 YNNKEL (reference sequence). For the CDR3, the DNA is TGTGCCAGCAGCCACCTCTATTACGAGCAGTACTTC. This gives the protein CASSHLYYEQYF.

The CDR3 nucleotides read TGTGCCAGCAGTTCTCCTAGCGGGTACTTTTTCGATGAGCAGTTCTTC. Protein sequence: CASSSPSGYFFDEQFF. The genes are TRBV6-2 or TRBV6-3 and TRBJ2-1, with 8 bases lining up with TRBD2. The trim removed 4 bases at V and 8 bases at J, leaving 13 bases unmatched. Germline assignment: CDR1 MNHEY and CDR2 SVGEGT. CDR3 length equals 16 residues.

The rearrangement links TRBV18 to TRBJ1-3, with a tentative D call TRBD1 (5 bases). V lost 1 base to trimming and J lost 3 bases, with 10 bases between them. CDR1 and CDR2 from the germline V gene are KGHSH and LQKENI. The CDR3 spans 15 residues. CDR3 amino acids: CASSPQGQGGNTIYF. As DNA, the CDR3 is TGTGCCAGCTCACCACAAGGGCAGGGTGGAAACACCATATATTTT. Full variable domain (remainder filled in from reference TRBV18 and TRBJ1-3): NAGVMQNPRHLVRRRGQEARLRCSPMKGHSHVYWYRQLPEEGLKFMVYLQKENIIDESGMPKERFSAEFPKEGPSILRIQQVVRGDSAAYFCASSPQGQGGNTIYFGEGSWLTVV.

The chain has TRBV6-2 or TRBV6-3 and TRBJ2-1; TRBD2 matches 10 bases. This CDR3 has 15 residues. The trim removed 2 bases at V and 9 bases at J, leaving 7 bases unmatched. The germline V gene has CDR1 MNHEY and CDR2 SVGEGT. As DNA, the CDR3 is TGTGCCAGCAGTTACAGAGCGGGGGGGCTTGGTGAGCAGTTCTTC. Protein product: CASSYRAGGLGEQFF.

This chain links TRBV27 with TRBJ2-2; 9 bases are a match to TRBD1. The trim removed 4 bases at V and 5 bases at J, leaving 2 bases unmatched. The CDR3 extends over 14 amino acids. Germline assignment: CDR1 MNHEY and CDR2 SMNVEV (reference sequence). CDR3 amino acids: CASSWDRATGELFF. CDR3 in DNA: TGTGCCAGCAGTTGGGACAGGGCGACCGGGGAGCTGTTTTTT.

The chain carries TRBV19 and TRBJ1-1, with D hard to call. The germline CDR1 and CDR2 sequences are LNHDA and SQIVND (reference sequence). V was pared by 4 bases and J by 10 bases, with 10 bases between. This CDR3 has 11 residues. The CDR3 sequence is CASSNPVGAFF. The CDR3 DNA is TGTGCCAGTAGTAATCCGGTCGGAGCTTTCTTT.

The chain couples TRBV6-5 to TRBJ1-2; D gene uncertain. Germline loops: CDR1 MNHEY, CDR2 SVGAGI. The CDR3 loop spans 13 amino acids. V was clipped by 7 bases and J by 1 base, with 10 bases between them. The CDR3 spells CASTRGGNYGYTF. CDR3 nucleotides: TGTGCCAGCACTCGGGGAGGTAACTATGGCTACACCTTC.

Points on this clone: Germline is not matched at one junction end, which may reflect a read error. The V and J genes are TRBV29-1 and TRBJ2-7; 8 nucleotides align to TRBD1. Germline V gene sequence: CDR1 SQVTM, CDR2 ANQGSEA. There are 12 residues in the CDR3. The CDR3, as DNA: TGCAGCGTGGAAGGACAGGGCTACGAGCAGTACTTC. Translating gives CSVEGQGYEQYF.

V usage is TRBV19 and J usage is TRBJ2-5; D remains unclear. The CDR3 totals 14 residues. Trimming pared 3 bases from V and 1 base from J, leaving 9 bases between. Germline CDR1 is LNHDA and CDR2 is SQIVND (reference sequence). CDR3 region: CASSMTWLQETQYF. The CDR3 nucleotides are TGTGCCAGTAGTATGACTTGGCTCCAAGAGACCCAGTACTTC.

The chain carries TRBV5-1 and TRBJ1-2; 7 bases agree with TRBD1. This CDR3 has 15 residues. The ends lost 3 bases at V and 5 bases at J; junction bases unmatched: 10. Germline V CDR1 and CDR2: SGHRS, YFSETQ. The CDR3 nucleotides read TGCGCCAGCAGCTCCTCGCAGGGGGGAGTATATGGCTACACCTTC. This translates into CASSSSQGGVYGYTF. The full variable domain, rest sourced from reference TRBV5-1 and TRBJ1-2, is KAGVTQTPRYLIKTRGQQVTLSCSPISGHRSVSWYQQTPGQGLQFLFEYFSETQRNKGNFPGRFSGRQFSNSRSEMNVSTLELGDSALYLCASSSSQGGVYGYTFGSGTRLTVV.

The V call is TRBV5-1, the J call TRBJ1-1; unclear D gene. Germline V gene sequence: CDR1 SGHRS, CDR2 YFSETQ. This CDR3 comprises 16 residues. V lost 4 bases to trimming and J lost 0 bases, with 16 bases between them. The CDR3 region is CASSARGLGVNTEAFF. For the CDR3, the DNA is TGCGCCAGCAGCGCCCGCGGGTTGGGCGTGAACACTGAAGCTTTCTTT.

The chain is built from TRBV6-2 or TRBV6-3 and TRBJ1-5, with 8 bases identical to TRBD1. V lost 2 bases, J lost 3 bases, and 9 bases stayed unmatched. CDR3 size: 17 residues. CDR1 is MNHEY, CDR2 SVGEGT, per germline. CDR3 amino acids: CASSYLGQGIVNQPQHF. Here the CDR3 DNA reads TGTGCCAGCAGTTACCTAGGACAGGGAATAGTCAATCAGCCCCAGCATTTT.

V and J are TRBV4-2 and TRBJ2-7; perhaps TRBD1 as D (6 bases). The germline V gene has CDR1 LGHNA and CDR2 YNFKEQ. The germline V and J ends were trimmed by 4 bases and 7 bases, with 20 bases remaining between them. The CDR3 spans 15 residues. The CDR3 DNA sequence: TGTGCCAGCAGCCCCCCCGACCGGGGTACAGGGGAGCAGTACTTC. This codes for CASSPPDRGTGEQYF.

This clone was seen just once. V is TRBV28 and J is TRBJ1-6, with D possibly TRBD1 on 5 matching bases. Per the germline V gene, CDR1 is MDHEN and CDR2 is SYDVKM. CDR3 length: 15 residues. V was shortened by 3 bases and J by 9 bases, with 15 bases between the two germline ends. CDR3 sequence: CASSFSRTTGSPLHF. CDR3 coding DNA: TGTGCCAGCAGTTTCTCTCGGACTACAGGTTCACCCCTCCACTTT.

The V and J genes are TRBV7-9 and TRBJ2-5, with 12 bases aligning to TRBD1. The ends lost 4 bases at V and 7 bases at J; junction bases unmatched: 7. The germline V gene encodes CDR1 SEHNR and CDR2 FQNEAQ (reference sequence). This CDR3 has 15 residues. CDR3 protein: CASSSGTGGGGTQYF. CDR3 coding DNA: TGTGCCAGCAGCTCCGGGACAGGGGGCGGCGGGACCCAGTACTTC. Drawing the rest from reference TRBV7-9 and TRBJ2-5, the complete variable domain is DTGVSQNPRHKITKRGQNVTFRCDPISEHNRLYWYRQTLGQGPEFLTYFQNEAQLEKSRLLSDRFSAERPKGSFSTLEIQRTEQGDSAMYLCASSSGTGGGGTQYFGPGTRLLVL.

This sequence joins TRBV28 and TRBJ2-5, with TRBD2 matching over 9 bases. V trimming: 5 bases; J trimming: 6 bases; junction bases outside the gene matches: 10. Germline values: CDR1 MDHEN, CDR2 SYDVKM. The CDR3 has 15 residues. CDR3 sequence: CASSTAGGGVQTQYF. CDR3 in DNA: TGTGCCAGCAGTACGGCTGGCGGGGGGGTTCAGACCCAGTACTTC.

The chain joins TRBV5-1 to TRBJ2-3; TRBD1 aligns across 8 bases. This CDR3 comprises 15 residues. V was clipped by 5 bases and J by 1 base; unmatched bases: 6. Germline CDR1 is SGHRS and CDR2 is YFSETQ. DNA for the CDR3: TGCGCCAGCAGACTACAGGGGGTAGGCACAGATACGCAGTATTTT. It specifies CASRLQGVGTDTQYF.

Written as DNA, the CDR3 is TGCGCCAGCAGCCAAGAAATGGCTTCAAATCAGCCCCAGCATTTT. Amino acids: CASSQEMASNQPQHF. The genes are TRBV4-3 and TRBJ1-5; D not resolved. Trimming cost V 0 bases and J 4 bases, with 10 bases left between them. Germline V gives CDR1 LGHNA, CDR2 YSLEER. The CDR3 is made up of 15 amino acids.

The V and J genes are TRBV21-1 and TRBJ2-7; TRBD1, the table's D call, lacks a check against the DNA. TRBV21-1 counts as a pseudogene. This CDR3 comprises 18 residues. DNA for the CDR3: TGTGCCAGCAGGAAAGGGACAGGGGGTAACAGCCACTCCTACGAGCAGTACTTC. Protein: CASRKGTGGNSHSYEQYF.

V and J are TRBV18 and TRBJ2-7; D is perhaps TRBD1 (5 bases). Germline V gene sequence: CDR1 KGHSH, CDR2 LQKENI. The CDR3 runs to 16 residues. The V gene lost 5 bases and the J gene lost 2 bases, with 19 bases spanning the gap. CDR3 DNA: TGTGCCAGCTCAGTGAACCAGGGTAGTTCCACCTACGAGCAGTACTTC. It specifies CASSVNQGSSTYEQYF.

The chain's CDR3 is CASSLADTRQETQYF. As DNA, the CDR3 is TGTGCCAGCAGCTTAGCTGACACAAGACAAGAGACCCAGTACTTC. The V and J genes are TRBV7-9 and TRBJ2-5, with no clear D. The CDR3 runs 15 residues. The ends were cut back, 0 bases at V and 2 bases at J, with 10 bases in the middle. Germline V gene sequence: CDR1 SEHNR, CDR2 FQNEAQ (reference sequence).

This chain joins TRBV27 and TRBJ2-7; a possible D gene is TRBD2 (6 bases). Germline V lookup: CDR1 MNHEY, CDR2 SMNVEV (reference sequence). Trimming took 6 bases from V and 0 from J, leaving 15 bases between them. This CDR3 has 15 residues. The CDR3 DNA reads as TGTGCCAGCAGAGATGAGCAGGACTACTCCTACGAGCAGTACTTC. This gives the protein CASRDEQDYSYEQYF.

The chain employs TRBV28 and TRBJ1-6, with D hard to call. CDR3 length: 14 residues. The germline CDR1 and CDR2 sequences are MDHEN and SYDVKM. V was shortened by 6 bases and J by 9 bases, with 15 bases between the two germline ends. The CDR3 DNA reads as TGTGCCAGCAGCCTCAGCGTCTTTGGTTCACCCCTCCACTTT. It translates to CASSLSVFGSPLHF.

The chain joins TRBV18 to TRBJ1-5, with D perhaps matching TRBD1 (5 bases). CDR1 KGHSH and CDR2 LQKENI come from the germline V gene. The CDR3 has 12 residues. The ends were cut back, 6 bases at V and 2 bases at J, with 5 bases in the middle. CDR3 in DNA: TGTGCCAGCTCGGGGCGCAATCAGCCCCAGCATTTT. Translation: CASSGRNQPQHF.

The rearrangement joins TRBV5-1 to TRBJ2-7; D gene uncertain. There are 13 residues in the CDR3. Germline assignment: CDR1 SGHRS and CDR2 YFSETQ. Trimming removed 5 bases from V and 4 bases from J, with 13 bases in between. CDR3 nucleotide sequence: TGCGCCAGCAGTCTGGTGGGCAATTACGAGCAGTACTTC. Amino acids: CASSLVGNYEQYF.